Listed here is a single T cell receptor beta chain. Authors' processing steps: Amplification with reference gene primers provided the estimates of nucleated cell counts. Sequenced by immunoSEQ multiplex PCR; TCRdb stores in-frame clones only, minus some. V, J and clone size reflect that table, while D and trimming were determined from the DNA. Here the sample spans 200,000 to 250,000 clones, 80% being singletons. The V gene's germline CDR1 is MDHEN and CDR2 SYDVKM. The CDR3 extends over 14 amino acids. V dropped 5 bases and J dropped 3; count of bases not matched to a gene: 2. The data are from a study of blood T cell repertoires in COVID-19. About the research overall: The United States, Italy and Spain were the sources of the acute and convalescent COVID-19 samples.

The sample comprised PBMCs or T cells enriched from blood (not recorded which). This chain connects TRBV28 to TRBJ2-3, with 10 bases matching TRBD2. The sequence was collected from a man aged 25 to 40 with acute COVID-19. CDR3 region: CASSGLAVTDTQYF. CDR3 bases: TGTGCCAGCAGTGGACTAGCGGTAACAGATACGCAGTATTTT.